This T cell receptor (beta chain) was sequenced in a study of blood T cells in healthy people across ages (dated by TCRdb to about 2015). Study-wide context: Template switching captured roughly one uniquely barcoded TCR beta cDNA molecule per two T cells in model experiments. Using deep sequencing normalized with unique cDNA molecular identifiers, the study measured how TCR beta repertoire diversity changes with age. The donors were divided into four age groups: young (average about 15 years), middle-aged (about 40), aged (about 56) and long-lived (around 80). Using the same blood draw, the study looked at two additional independent replicas of 1 million unique cDNA reads for two donors, one aged 18 to 29 and the other aged 80 or older. Donors of different ages were randomly distributed across sequencing lanes to avoid experimental bias. Overall results and qualifications from the work: Compared with the aged group, the long-lived group had more naive CD4+ T cells, fewer expanded clones and increased TCR diversity, suggesting age selection. Because profiling used bulk unsorted PBMCs, naive and antigen-experienced compartments could not be compared conclusively. Because the CMV infection status of the donors was unknown, age-related changes in expanded clonotypes may potentially have been confounded. Estimates of total diversity based on one million sequenced T cells were regarded as lower bounds and as underestimates. The percentage of naive T cells measured by flow cytometry correlated strongly with observed TCR beta diversity. As age increased, observed TCR beta diversity per million T cells dropped in a roughly linear way, and a significant reduction was already evident by age about 40.

The roughly 42 donors, aged about 6 to 100 years, were systemically healthy Caucasian individuals from Russia. Ten milliliters of peripheral blood were drawn from each donor into EDTA-treated Vacutainer tubes. PBMCs were isolated by Ficoll-Paque density-gradient centrifugation, with at least 7 million obtained per sample. Trizol reagent was used to extract total RNA from PBMCs, with at least 6 micrograms per sample. The percentages of naive CD45RAhigh/CD27high T cells were determined by flow cytometry on a PBMC aliquot from every donor. The library relied on 5' RACE. This sample was sequenced with an Illumina HiSeq 2500. The second PCR ran for about 6 to 11 cycles and used a J-beta primer mix along with a sample-barcoded 5' primer. Each TCR beta cDNA molecule received a unique molecular identifier from a template-switch 5' adaptor carrying 12 random nucleotides. Each sample yielded at least 3 million CDR3-containing paired-end reads. The Mint cDNA synthesis kit, primed by a TRBC-specific oligonucleotide, was used to synthesize first-strand cDNA from all RNA. All cDNA was treated with uracil-DNA glycosylase and then went through a first 18-cycle PCR with the universal primers M1SS and BC2_uni_R. In the original analysis: Each sample was normalized by randomly selecting 1 million high-quality reads, each carrying a distinct molecular identifier. Instead of being binned into consensus sequences, reads with shared molecular identifiers were discarded. CDR3 identification, clonotype clustering and error correction used MiTCR with a Q25 quality threshold and the strictest error-elimination algorithm. Lower-bound total TCR beta diversity was estimated with a nonparametric unseen species model using Euler transformation. Using fastp trimming at Q25 and MiXCR clonotype assembly, TCRdb reanalyzed the public sequencing data and kept in-frame beta chains. A single entry per CDR3 protein holds the most common genes and DNA from its merged rows. TCRdb assigned the V and J calls; the authors' analysis was not used. The sample table holds 600,000 or so distinct CDR3 sequences, of which approximately 21% were seen once. Of the sample, 3.5% to 4% is held by the ten largest clones.

A distance of 12 bases separates the germline ends of V and J, which lose 6 bases and 2 bases respectively. Via the germline V gene, CDR1 is SNHLY and CDR2 FYNNEI. Spanning cysteine to phenylalanine, the CDR3 consists of 14 amino acids. The sequence is cut down to CDR3 DNA, 42 bases in frame from base 1. As regards this clonotype: Its antigen is unknown. No per-base quality is available; no much larger clone lies one base away.

The sequence came from a man aged 65 to 79 in good health. This chain is built from TRBV2 and TRBJ2-3, and TRBD2 may be the D gene, going by 6 matching bases. Sequences were obtained from blood. Here is the DNA: TGTGCCAGCAGGACTAGAATAGTCACAGATACGCAGTATTTT. This gives the protein CASRTRIVTDTQYF. Beyond the CDR3, the reference TRBV2 and TRBJ2-3 genes provide the residues; the full variable domain reads: EPEVTQTPSHQVTQMGQEVILRCVPISNHLYFYWYRQILGQKVEFLVSFYNNEISEKSEIFDDQFSVERPDGSNFTLKIRSTKLEDSAMYFCASRTRIVTDTQYFGPGTRLTVL.